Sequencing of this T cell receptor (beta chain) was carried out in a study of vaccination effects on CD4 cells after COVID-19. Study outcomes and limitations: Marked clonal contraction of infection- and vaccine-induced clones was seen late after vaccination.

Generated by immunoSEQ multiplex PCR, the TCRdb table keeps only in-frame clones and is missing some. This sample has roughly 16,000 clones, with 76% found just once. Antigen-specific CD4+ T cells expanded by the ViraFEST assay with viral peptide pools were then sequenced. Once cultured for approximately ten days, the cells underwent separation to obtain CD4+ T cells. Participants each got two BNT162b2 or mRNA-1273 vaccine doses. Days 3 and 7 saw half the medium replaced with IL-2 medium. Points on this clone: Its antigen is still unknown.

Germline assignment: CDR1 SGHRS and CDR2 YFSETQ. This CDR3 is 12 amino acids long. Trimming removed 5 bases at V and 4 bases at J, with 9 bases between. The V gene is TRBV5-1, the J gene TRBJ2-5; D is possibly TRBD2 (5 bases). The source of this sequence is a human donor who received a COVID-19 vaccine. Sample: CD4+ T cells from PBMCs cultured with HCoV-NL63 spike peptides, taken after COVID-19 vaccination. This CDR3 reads CASRSSGETQYF. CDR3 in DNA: TGCGCCAGCAGGTCGAGCGGAGAGACCCAGTACTTC. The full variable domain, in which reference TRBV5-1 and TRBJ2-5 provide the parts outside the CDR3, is KAGVTQTPRYLIKTRGQQVTLSCSPISGHRSVSWYQQTPGQGLQFLFEYFSETQRNKGNFPGRFSGRQFSNSRSEMNVSTLELGDSALYLCASRSSGETQYFGPGTRLLVL.